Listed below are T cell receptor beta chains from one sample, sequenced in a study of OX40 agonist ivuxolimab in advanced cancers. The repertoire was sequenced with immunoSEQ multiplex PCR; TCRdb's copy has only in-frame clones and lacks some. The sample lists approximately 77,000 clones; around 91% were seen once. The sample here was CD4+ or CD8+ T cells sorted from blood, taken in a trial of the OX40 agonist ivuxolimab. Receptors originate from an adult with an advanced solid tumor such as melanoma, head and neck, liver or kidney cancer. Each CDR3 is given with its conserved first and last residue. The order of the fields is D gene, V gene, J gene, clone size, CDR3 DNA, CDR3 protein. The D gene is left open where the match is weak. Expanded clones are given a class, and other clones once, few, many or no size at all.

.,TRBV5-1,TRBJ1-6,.,TGCGCCAGCAGCTTGGGTTCCGGGTTCTCCTATAATTCACCCCTCCACTTT,CASSLGSGFSYNSPLHF
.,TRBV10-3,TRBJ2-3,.,TGTGCCATCAGTGATTCCAAGGGATACACAGATACGCAGTATTTT,CAISDSKGYTDTQYF
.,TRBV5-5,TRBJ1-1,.,TGTGCCAGCAGCCAGAAACTACGGACTGAAGCTTTCTTT,CASSQKLRTEAFF
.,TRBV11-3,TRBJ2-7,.,TGTGCCAGCAGCTTAGGGGGACACCCCTACGAGCAGTACTTC,CASSLGGHPYEQYF
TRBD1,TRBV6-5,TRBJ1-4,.,TGTGCCAGCAGTTGGGGACAGGGGGCAACTAATGAAAAACTGTTTTTT,CASSWGQGATNEKLFF
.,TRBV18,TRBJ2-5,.,TGTGCCAGCTCACCTGGAACAGGGTGGAGGGAGACCCAGTACTTC,CASSPGTGWRETQYF
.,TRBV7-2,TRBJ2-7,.,TGTGCCAGCAGTAATTCGAGGGGGGCCGACGAGCAGTACTTC,CASSNSRGADEQYF
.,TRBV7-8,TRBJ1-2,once,TGTGCCAGCAGCCAGAGGGGGGGCGGGGGCTACACCTTC,CASSQRGGGGYTF
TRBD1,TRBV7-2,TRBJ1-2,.,TGTGCCAGCAGCTTTTCAGGACAGGGGGCCCGGTTTCGGGGCTACACCTTC,CASSFSGQGARFRGYTF
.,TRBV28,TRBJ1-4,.,TGTGCCACCCTGGGACCCGACGGAGAAAAACTGTTTTTT,CATLGPDGEKLFF
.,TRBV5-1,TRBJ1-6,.,TGCGCCAGCAGCTTGGATTTGGGCGGGGCAAATTCACCCCTCCACTTT,CASSLDLGGANSPLHF
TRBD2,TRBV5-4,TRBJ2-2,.,TGTGCCAGCAGCTTCCCCCCGGGGGGGCCTAACACCGGGGAGCTGTTTTTT,CASSFPPGGPNTGELFF
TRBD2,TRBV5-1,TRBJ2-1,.,TGCGCCAGCAGCTTGGTTGAGCGGGGATCTTACAATGAGCAGTTCTTC,CASSLVERGSYNEQFF
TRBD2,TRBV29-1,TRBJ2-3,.,TGCAGCGTTGGTCGACTAGCGGGGGGGCCGACAGATACGCAGTATTTT,CSVGRLAGGPTDTQYF
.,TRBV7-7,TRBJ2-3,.,TGTGCTGGCAGCTTAGGCCTTTTGGACGCAGATACGCAGTATTTT,CAGSLGLLDADTQYF
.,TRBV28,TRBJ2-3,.,TGTGCCAGCAGTTTATTCCAGGGGTTGGATACGCAGTATTTT,CASSLFQGLDTQYF
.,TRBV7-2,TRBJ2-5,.,TGTGCCAGCAGCCCAAGGAGAGGACATCAAGAGACCCAGTACTTC,CASSPRRGHQETQYF
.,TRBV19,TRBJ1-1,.,TGTGCCAGTAGTATATCCCAGGGTTCGGCTGAAGCTTTCTTT,CASSISQGSAEAFF
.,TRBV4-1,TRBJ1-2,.,TGCGCCAGCAGCCAAGATAGTCGGCGGGGCTACACCTTC,CASSQDSRRGYTF
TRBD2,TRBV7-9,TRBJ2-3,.,TGTGCCAGCAGCCCCCCGGGCGGGGGGACCTTTGGCACAGATACGCAGTATTTT,CASSPPGGGTFGTDTQYF
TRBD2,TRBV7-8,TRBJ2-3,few,TGTGCCAGCAGCTTAGAGGTTAGCGGGAGCACAGATACGCAGTATTTT,CASSLEVSGSTDTQYF
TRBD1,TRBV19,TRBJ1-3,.,TGTGCCAGTCAATTAGGGACAGGGGCCGGCTCTGGAAACACCATATATTTT,CASQLGTGAGSGNTIYF
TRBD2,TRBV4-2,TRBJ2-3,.,TGTGCCAGCAGCCATGACGGACGTGGACTAGCTGGAGATACGCAGTATTTT,CASSHDGRGLAGDTQYF
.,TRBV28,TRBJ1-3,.,TGTGCCAGCAGTTTAGAGGGGAACACCATATATTTT,CASSLEGNTIYF
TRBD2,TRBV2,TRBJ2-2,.,TGTGCCAGCACTATGCTAGCGGTTACCGGGGAGCTGTTTTTT,CASTMLAVTGELFF
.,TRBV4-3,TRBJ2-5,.,TGCGCCAGCAGCCAAGGTGGGGTACAAGAGACCCAGTACTTC,CASSQGGVQETQYF
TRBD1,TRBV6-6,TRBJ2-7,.,TGTGCCAGCAGTTATCCCGACAGGGATCTGTACTTC,CASSYPDRDLYF
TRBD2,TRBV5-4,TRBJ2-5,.,TGTGCCAGCAGCTTGGGCCCCGGGACTAGCGGGGCAGAGACCCAGTACTTC,CASSLGPGTSGAETQYF
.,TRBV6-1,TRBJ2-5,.,TGTGCCAGCAGTTCCCTCGACGGGTCCGCGACCCAGTACTTC,CASSSLDGSATQYF
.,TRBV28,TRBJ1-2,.,TGTGCCAGCAGTTTTACAGCCCGGGCTTATGGCTACACCTTC,CASSFTARAYGYTF
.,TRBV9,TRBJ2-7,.,TGTGCCAGCAGCCTGGGTGGGGCTGCCTACGAGCAGTACTTC,CASSLGGAAYEQYF
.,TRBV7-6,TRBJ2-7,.,TGTGCCAGCAGCTTAGCGAGCGGGCCCTACGAGCAGTACTTC,CASSLASGPYEQYF
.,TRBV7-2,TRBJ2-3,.,TGTGCCAGCAGCTTAGCTATGGTCAGCACAGATACGCAGTATTTT,CASSLAMVSTDTQYF
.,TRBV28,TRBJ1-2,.,TGTGCCAGCAGTGCCGGGACACACTATGGCTACACCTTC,CASSAGTHYGYTF
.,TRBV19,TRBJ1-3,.,TGTGCCAGCTCAGCGGGGGCCCGCTCTGGAAACACCATATATTTT,CASSAGARSGNTIYF
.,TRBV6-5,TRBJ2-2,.,TGTGCCAGCAGACGGGCCGGGGAGCTGTTTTTT,CASRRAGELFF
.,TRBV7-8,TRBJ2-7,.,TGTGCCAGCAGACGGTTGCCAGCGATGGGCGAGCAGTACTTC,CASRRLPAMGEQYF
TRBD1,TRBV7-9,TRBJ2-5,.,TGTGCCAGCAGCTTGGGGGACAGGGGGCGGGTGGAGACCCAGTACTTC,CASSLGDRGRVETQYF
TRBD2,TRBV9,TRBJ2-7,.,TGTGCCAGCAGCGTCGGGACTAAAGCCTACGAGCAGTACTTC,CASSVGTKAYEQYF
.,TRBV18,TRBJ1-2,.,TGTGCCAGCTCACCAGGGGTGTTGGCCGGCTACACCTTC,CASSPGVLAGYTF
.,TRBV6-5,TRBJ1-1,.,TGTGCCAGCAGTTTTGTCAGGGTAAGAGCGGCTGAAGCTTTCTTT,CASSFVRVRAAEAFF
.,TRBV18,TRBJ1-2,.,TGTGCCAGCTCACCTGGGGCCAGCAACTATGGCTACACCTTC,CASSPGASNYGYTF
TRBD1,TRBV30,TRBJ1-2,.,TGTGCCTGGGTTCCCACCGGGACAGGGGGGGTTAAAAACTATGGCTACACCTTC,CAWVPTGTGGVKNYGYTF
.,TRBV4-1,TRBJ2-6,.,TGCGCCAGCAGCCAAGATCTCAGGCCCTCTGGGGCCAACGTCCTGACTTTC,CASSQDLRPSGANVLTF
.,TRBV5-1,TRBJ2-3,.,TGCGCCAGCAGCTTTATGCCGGGGGTCTACCGGCGGGATAGCACAGATACGCAGTATTTT,CASSFMPGVYRRDSTDTQYF
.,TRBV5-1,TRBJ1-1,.,TGCGCCAGCAGCTCCGAATGGGGCGGGAACACTGAAGCTTTCTTT,CASSSEWGGNTEAFF
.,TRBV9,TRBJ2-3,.,TGTGCCAGCAGCGTAGGGGGTGTCCTTGCCCCAGATACGCAGTATTTT,CASSVGGVLAPDTQYF
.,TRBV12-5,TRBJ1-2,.,TGTGCTAGTGGAAGAAGGGGAGAGGAGGGCTACACCTTC,CASGRRGEEGYTF
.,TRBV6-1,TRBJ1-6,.,TGTGCCAGCAGTGAAGGCCCCCGGGGTAGTTCACCCCTCCACTTT,CASSEGPRGSSPLHF
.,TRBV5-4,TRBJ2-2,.,TGTGCCAGCAGCTATAAAGGACAGTCGAGTAGCACCGGGGAGCTGTTTTTT,CASSYKGQSSSTGELFF
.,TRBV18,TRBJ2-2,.,TGTGCCAGCTCACCACCATCCTTCGGGGAGCTGTTTTTT,CASSPPSFGELFF
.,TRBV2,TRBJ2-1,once,TGTGCCAGCAGTTTCGGGCTAGTGTACAATGAGCAGTTCTTC,CASSFGLVYNEQFF
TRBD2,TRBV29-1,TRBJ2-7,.,TGCAGCGTTCGGGGGGACGAGCAGTACTTC,CSVRGDEQYF
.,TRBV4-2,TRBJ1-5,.,TGTGCCAGCAGCCAAGATGGTCAGAGCAATCAGCCCCAGCATTTT,CASSQDGQSNQPQHF
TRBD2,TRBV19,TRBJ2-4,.,TGTGCCAGTAGCCCCGACGGACTAGCGGGCCCCGGGGCCAAAAACATTCAGTACTTC,CASSPDGLAGPGAKNIQYF
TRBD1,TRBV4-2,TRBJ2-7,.,TGTGCCAGCAGCCAAAACCCCGGGACAGTTCCTACGGGGCAGTACTTC,CASSQNPGTVPTGQYF